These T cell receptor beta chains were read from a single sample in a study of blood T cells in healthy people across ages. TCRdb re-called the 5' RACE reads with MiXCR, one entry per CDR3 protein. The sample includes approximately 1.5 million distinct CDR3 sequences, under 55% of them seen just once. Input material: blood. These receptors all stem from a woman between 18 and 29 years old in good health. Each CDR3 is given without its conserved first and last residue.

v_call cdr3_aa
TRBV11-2 AGSWVDNQPQH
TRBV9 ASSVVDFYNEQF
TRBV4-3 ASSQDFGLAGGRETQY
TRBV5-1 ASSPSGASGTAHIQY
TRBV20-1 SARNLAGGDTGELF
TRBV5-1 ASSLRVENTEAF
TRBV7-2 AIVHYPADTQY
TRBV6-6 ASRYRGQGMADTQY
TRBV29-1 SVVEVPGPYEQY
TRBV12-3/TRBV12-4 ASSLADSEGEQF
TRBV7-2 ASSSLGAVNNEQF
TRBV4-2 ASSQDRLATDTQY
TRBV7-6 ASSLVGARWNEQF
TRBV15 ATSRGDREGGYT
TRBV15 ATSRRTSGAYSEQF
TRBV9 ASSVEVGGINEQY
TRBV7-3 ASSTDRGIGYEQY
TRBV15 ATSRPQTGDTEAF
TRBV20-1 SLIAGHRTDTQY
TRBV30 AWSVTVADTQY
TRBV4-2 ASRGDGTDTQY
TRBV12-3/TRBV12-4 ASSQRTGYNSPLH
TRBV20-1 SALRTSSNEQF
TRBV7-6 ASSLMNGQPQH
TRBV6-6 ASKRGLYQPQH
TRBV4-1 ASSQAPDIAYEQY
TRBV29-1 SVEGWENTDTQY
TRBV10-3 AISGGYEQY
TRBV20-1 SARDPSGRVSGELF